This entry features one TCR beta chain sequence. The table lists this clone with a few counts. The target of this receptor is not known. Base qualities are missing; no much larger clone stands one base away. Looking up the germline V gene yields CDR1 MNHEY and CDR2 SVGAGI. Measured from the cysteine to the phenylalanine, the CDR3 is 14 residues long. Only the CDR3 DNA is retained, 42 bases long and in frame from the first base. V sheds 6 bases and J sheds 5 bases, leaving 14 bases between their ends. These data come from a study of blood T cell repertoires in COVID-19 (dated by TCRdb to the early 2020s). In terms of the full investigation: The collaborator samples originated in the United States, Italy and Spain and spanned the acute and convalescent phases of COVID-19. The prospective study material was composed of cDNA or gDNA derived from T cells, B-cell-depleted T cells, or PBMCs. Subjects who had been exposed to COVID-19, were actively infected with it, or had recovered from it provided the deeply sampled blood TCRbeta repertoires that made up the dataset. The repertoires were released in a freely available public database intended as a resource for research on the immune response to SARS-CoV-2. Samples were obtained from the ongoing ImmuneRACE study (first 160 participants) and from approximately 1,200 subjects provided by 6 global collaborators. Sample metadata almost always included a de-identified subject ID, COVID-19 status, age in years and sex. HLA class I and class II types, where available, came from metadata supplied by the sample provider rather than from assay-based typing.

The investigation overall reported the following: The amount of clinical and demographic metadata varied by source and participant and was provided uncurated.

The immunoSEQ Assay, a bias-controlled multiplex PCR, was used to amplify TCRbeta CDR3 regions from genomic DNA. Per the original workflow: The number of nucleated cells in each sample was estimated from the amplification of reference gene primers within the assay. Sequence reads were collapsed and filtered to measure the absolute abundance of every unique TCRbeta CDR3 rearrangement. Productive Simpson clonality was computed per sample as the square root of Simpson's diversity index over productive rearrangements. TCRdb limited this immuneACCESS table to in-frame rearrangements with V and J called. A share of clones is missing; checked studies link under half to unresolved V genes, and the rest is unexplained. For V, J and clone size, that table is used; D and trimming come from the DNA. The sample profile shows 60,000 to 70,000 clones; 65% to 85% of them were found once. Approximately 39% of the sample is taken by the ten largest.

Whole blood was collected in K2EDTA tubes by collaborating institutions according to the institutions' own protocols. For TCRbeta analysis, collaborator samples were shipped as frozen whole blood, as isolated PBMCs, or as DNA extracted from either sample type. The sample taken for sequencing was peripheral blood. The TCR comes from a human donor in a cohort sampled during active COVID-19. This chain joins TRBV6-5 to TRBJ1-5; the D gene cannot be named for sure. The CDR3 region: CASSSDNLYQPQHF. The base sequence is TGTGCCAGCAGCTCCGACAATCTCTATCAGCCCCAGCATTTT.